This TCR beta chain was identified in a study of blood T cells in healthy people across ages. This clonotype was observed a handful of times. The use of a sample-barcoded 5' primer and a J-beta primer mix characterized a second PCR of about 6 to 11 cycles. TCRdb recomputed calls from the 5' RACE reads with MiXCR, one row per CDR3 protein. The repertoire consists of 700,000 or so distinct CDR3 sequences, with 22% occurring once and the leading ten covering less than 25%. The trim removed 6 bases at V and 12 bases at J, leaving 16 bases unmatched. CDR3 length: 15 amino acids. The receptor's source is a man in his sixties or seventies in good health. The chain couples TRBV12-3 or TRBV12-4 to TRBJ2-7; 11 bases agree with TRBD2. Sequencing was done on a sample of blood. The CDR3 loop reads CASSLPSGRKETRYF. CDR3 in DNA: TGTGCCAGCAGCCTACCTAGCGGGAGGAAAGAGACCCGGTACTTC.